The next 3 T cell receptor beta chains were all read from a single sample in a study of blood T cell repertoires in COVID-19. Repertoires were generated with immunoSEQ multiplex PCR, while TCRdb's copy carries only in-frame clones and drops some. Of approximately 96,000 clones listed, more than 90% are singletons. The sequencing input was peripheral blood. The receptors shown here come from a man in his sixties with acute or convalescent COVID-19.

The genes are TRBV7-2 and TRBJ1-3; perhaps TRBD1 as D (6 bases). The germline V and J ends were trimmed by 7 bases and 1 base, with 17 bases remaining between them. Per germline, CDR1 SGHTA and CDR2 FQGNSA. The CDR3 loop spans 16 amino acids. In nucleotides, the CDR3 is TGTGCCAGCACTTCTACCACAGGGTTATCTGGAAACACCATATATTTT. Encoded protein: CASTSTTGLSGNTIYF. Using reference TRBV7-2 and TRBJ1-3 for the parts outside the CDR3, the full variable domain is GAGVSQSPSNKVTEKGKDVELRCDPISGHTALYWYRQSLGQGLEFLIYFQGNSAPDKSGLPSDRFSAERTGGSVSTLTIQRTQQEDSAVYLCASTSTTGLSGNTIYFGEGSWLTVV.

The chain is built from TRBV19 and TRBJ1-2; a weak D match, TRBD1 (5 bases). This CDR3 region has 14 residues. Trimming stripped 5 bases from V and 0 bases from J, with 10 bases between. CDR1 and CDR2 (germline): LNHDA, SQIVND (reference sequence). The CDR3 nucleotides are TGTGCCAGTAGTTTGACAGCGTCTAACTATGGCTACACCTTC. This translates into CASSLTASNYGYTF.

This chain joins TRBV9 and TRBJ1-2, with D maybe TRBD1 (5 bases). The CDR3 contains 14 residues. From germline, CDR1 is SGDLS and CDR2 YYNGEE. V was trimmed by 2 bases and J by 3 bases, leaving 11 bases between them. The DNA of the CDR3 is TGTGCCAGCAGCGTTCGGCAGGGCGACTATGGCTACACCTTC. The encoded protein is CASSVRQGDYGYTF.